This T cell receptor beta chain was identified during a study of T cell repertoires in cytomegalovirus infection. The overall study: Indicated by public TCR beta signatures were CMV infection and matching HLA type. Overall study results and limits: There were HLA-C-restricted CMV-specific TCR beta clonotypes dominating the ex vivo response.

This clonotype was observed many times. Its matching antigen is unknown. TCRdb fed the reads into MiXCR, producing one record per CDR3 protein. The sample holds fewer than 350,000 distinct CDR3 sequences, 15% to 20% seen once. The clonotype originates from a human donor in good health (CMV status not recorded). Some clones in this sample may be carry-over from other donors' samples. The sequenced sample consisted of PBMCs.

The CDR3 is CASRTGGHNQPQHF. CDR3 DNA: TGTGCCAGCAGGACGGGGGGGCATAATCAGCCCCAGCATTTT. The rearrangement links TRBV6-2 or TRBV6-3 to TRBJ1-5, with D possibly being TRBD1 (6 bases). This CDR3 region has 14 residues. Germline loops: CDR1 MNHEY, CDR2 SVGEGT. The ends were cut back, 6 bases at V and 4 bases at J, with 13 bases in the middle.